The present entry profiles one T cell receptor (beta chain) with its context. Its matching antigen is unknown. This sample was taken from a study of PD-1 blockade in classical Hodgkin lymphoma. The time point here: cycle 4 day 1 (C4D1), after less than 7 weeks of nivolumab. Each of the patients experienced relapse following autologous stem cell transplantation, and their brentuximab vedotin exposure differed. Profiled with immunoSEQ multiplex PCR; TCRdb holds only in-frame clones, not every one. The sample consists of almost 7,000 clones, 80% to 90% of them appearing once. Trimming left V 6 bases short and J 8 bases short, with 20 bases between. The CDR3 is 15 amino acids. From germline, CDR1 is MNHNY and CDR2 SVGAGI (reference sequence). Notes on the study in general: Why the repertoires differ is still unclear, perhaps disease activity or prior therapy. Newly diagnosed patients were said to have less baseline TCR diversity than healthy donors did. After ASCT, patients who started nivolumab under 1 year later were excluded. The study found that TCR diversity rose significantly by C4D1 in CD4+ but not CD8+ cells.

The chain uses TRBV6-6 and TRBJ1-5; D may be TRBD1 (6 bases). This sample comprised peripheral blood mononuclear cells (PBMCs), obtained before the fourth cycle of nivolumab. The TCR originated in a human donor with classical Hodgkin lymphoma. CDR3 sequence: CASRPSGAFGKPQHF. DNA for the CDR3: TGTGCCAGCAGGCCCTCAGGGGCGTTTGGGAAGCCCCAGCATTTT.